These 25 T cell receptor beta chains share one sample of origin, sequenced in a study of preoperative IRX-2 immunotherapy in early breast cancer. Clones were sequenced by immunoSEQ multiplex PCR, and TCRdb holds only the in-frame ones, with some missing. Of 95,000 to 100,000 clones listed, 86% are singletons. Stated treatment: preoperative locoregional IRX-2 cytokine immunotherapy. This sample comprised tumor tissue, obtained after IRX-2 immunotherapy. These receptors were collected from a human donor with breast cancer.

This clone occurred once. This chain connects TRBV15 to TRBJ1-2; D gene ambiguous. V was trimmed by 0 bases and J by 4 bases, leaving 12 bases between them. This CDR3 is built from 15 residues. CDR1 is LNHNV, CDR2 YYDKDF, per germline (reference sequence). CDR3 sequence (DNA): TGTGCCACCAGCAGAGACCCAAGACTGACCTATGGCTACACCTTC. It yields the protein CATSRDPRLTYGYTF.

CDR3 amino acids: CASTEISGVAAYGYTF. In DNA, the CDR3 is TGTGCCAGCACCGAAATCTCAGGGGTCGCGGCCTATGGCTACACCTTC. The chain has TRBV28 and TRBJ1-2; D possibly corresponds to TRBD1 (6 bases). Germline V gene sequence: CDR1 MDHEN, CDR2 SYDVKM. The CDR3 consists of 16 residues. Between the trimmed V and J ends, which lost 7 bases and 4 bases, there was a span of 22 bases.

This chain joins TRBV30 and TRBJ2-7; TRBD2 matches 12 bases. The CDR3 loop spans 17 amino acids. Germline V gives CDR1 GTSNPN, CDR2 SVGIG (reference sequence). V dropped 2 bases and J dropped 2; count of bases not matched to a gene: 10. Here the CDR3 DNA reads TGTGCCTGGAGTTCCGGACGACTAGCGGGAGAGGCCTACGAGCAGTACTTC. It yields the protein CAWSSGRLAGEAYEQYF.

This chain uses TRBV7-2 with TRBJ1-4; D is unclear. The CDR3 loop spans 14 amino acids. CDR1 SGHTA and CDR2 FQGNSA come from the germline V gene. V lost 5 bases to trimming and J lost 7 bases, with 14 bases between them. The CDR3 nucleotides are TGTGCCAGCAGCCCCGATTCGGGCCCTGAAAAACTGTTTTTT. Translation gives CASSPDSGPEKLFF. Together with reference TRBV7-2 and TRBJ1-4, the CDR3 gives the full variable domain: GAGVSQSPSNKVTEKGKDVELRCDPISGHTALYWYRQSLGQGLEFLIYFQGNSAPDKSGLPSDRFSAERTGGSVSTLTIQRTQQEDSAVYLCASSPDSGPEKLFFGSGTQLSVL.

V usage is TRBV18 and J usage is TRBJ1-2; perhaps TRBD1 as D (5 bases). Trimming pared 5 bases from V and 7 bases from J, leaving 20 bases between. The germline V gene encodes CDR1 KGHSH and CDR2 LQKENI. The CDR3 runs 15 residues. The CDR3 nucleotides are TGTGCCAGCTCAGCGTCGGAGGGGCGGGTCGGTGGCTACACCTTC. This translates into CASSASEGRVGGYTF.

The chain employs TRBV28 and TRBJ1-2; weak D call: TRBD1 (5 bases). The V gene lost 3 bases and the J gene lost 0 bases, with 11 bases spanning the gap. Germline values: CDR1 MDHEN, CDR2 SYDVKM. The CDR3 runs 15 residues. The CDR3 DNA is TGTGCCAGCAGTTTGGGCGGGGCTGCTAACTATGGCTACACCTTC. Residues: CASSLGGAANYGYTF.

This clone was recorded only once. This sequence joins TRBV7-6 and TRBJ2-6; possibly TRBD2 for D (5 bases). The CDR3 covers 16 residues. Germline assignment: CDR1 SGHVS and CDR2 FNYEAQ. Trimming removed 4 bases from V and 2 bases from J, with 12 bases in between. The CDR3 region is CASSSDSRTGANVLTF. CDR3 nucleotide sequence: TGTGCCAGCAGCTCGGACTCGCGAACTGGGGCCAACGTCCTGACTTTC. The whole variable domain, filled in from reference TRBV7-6 and TRBJ2-6, reads GAGVSQSPRYKVTKRGQDVALRCDPISGHVSLYWYRQALGQGPEFLTYFNYEAQQDKSGLPNDRFSAERPEGSISTLTIQRTEQRDSAMYRCASSSDSRTGANVLTFGAGSRLTVL.

The chain is built from TRBV5-1 and TRBJ2-6; D uncertain. Germline assignment: CDR1 SGHRS and CDR2 YFSETQ. V lost 5 bases and J lost 0, with 6 bases in between. The CDR3 is made up of 14 amino acids. The CDR3 coding sequence is TGCGCCAGCAGGCCGAGCTCTGGGGCCAACGTCCTGACTTTC. The encoded protein is CASRPSSGANVLTF.

The chain combines TRBV15 with TRBJ1-2; D not resolved. The CDR3 length is 14 residues. Trimming took off 3 bases at V and 3 bases at J, with 11 bases between the two ends. Germline loops: CDR1 LNHNV, CDR2 YYDKDF (reference sequence). Here the CDR3 reads CATSSQGSHYGYTF. The DNA for the CDR3 is TGTGCCACCAGCAGTCAAGGGAGTCACTATGGCTACACCTTC.

V usage is TRBV2 and J usage is TRBJ1-5, with 10 bases identical to TRBD1. Germline lookup yields CDR1 SNHLY and CDR2 FYNNEI. The CDR3 is 14 residues long. With 6 bases clipped from V and 5 bases from J, the junction kept 4 bases outside the gene matches. CDR3 sequence reads: CASRPGQGDQPQHF. The CDR3 coding sequence is TGTGCCAGCAGACCCGGACAGGGGGATCAGCCCCAGCATTTT.

This chain's CDR3 is CASSYGDYGYTF. The CDR3 bases are TGTGCCAGCAGTTATGGAGACTATGGCTACACCTTC. The rearrangement links TRBV28 to TRBJ1-2; D remains unclear. CDR1 is MDHEN and CDR2 is SYDVKM in the germline V gene. This CDR3 has 12 amino acids. The V end lost 4 bases, the J end lost 3 bases, and 6 bases lay between the germline ends.

The chain joins TRBV5-1 to TRBJ2-3; the D call may be TRBD1 or TRBD2 (5 bases each). Germline V CDR1 and CDR2: SGHRS, YFSETQ. Trimming took off 0 bases at V and 2 bases at J, with 13 bases between the two ends. This CDR3 is 16 amino acids long. DNA of the CDR3: TGCGCCAGCAGCTTGGCCGGGGCCCTCTCCACAGATACGCAGTATTTT. Its translation: CASSLAGALSTDTQYF.

The chain joins TRBV30 to TRBJ2-7, with D maybe TRBD1 (6 bases). Per germline, CDR1 GTSNPN and CDR2 SVGIG (reference sequence). Between the trimmed V and J ends, which lost 4 bases and 4 bases, there was a span of 14 bases. This CDR3 is 13 amino acids long. CDR3 DNA sequence: TGTGCCTGGATGGGCCCGGACAGTTACGAGCAGTACTTC. Translated: CAWMGPDSYEQYF.

The CDR3, as DNA: TGTGCCAGCAGTTCGACCCCTGGACACCTCCGAGTATATGGCTACACCTTC. Its protein is CASSSTPGHLRVYGYTF. This chain uses TRBV28 with TRBJ1-2; tentatively, D is TRBD1 (5 bases). V was cut by 4 bases and J by 5 bases, with 23 bases left in between. The CDR3 is 17 amino acids. Germline V CDR1 and CDR2: MDHEN, SYDVKM.

The gene calls are TRBV10-1 and TRBJ2-1, with D maybe TRBD1 (8 bases). This CDR3 is built from 17 residues. V lost 5 bases to trimming and J lost 6 bases, with 23 bases between them. Germline values: CDR1 WNHNN, CDR2 SYGVQD (reference sequence). In nucleotides, the CDR3 is TGCGCCAGCAGTACGGTGACAGGGGAGGGTATGTGCAATGAGCAGTTCTTC. Encoded protein: CASSTVTGEGMCNEQFF.

This chain connects TRBV28 to TRBJ2-2, with 7 positions matching TRBD1. Germline V gene lookup returns CDR1 MDHEN and CDR2 SYDVKM. This CDR3 has 16 amino acids. Unmatched junction bases numbered 13, after V lost 6 bases and J lost 6 bases. The CDR3 DNA reads as TGTGCCAGCAGACCACCAGGACAGGCCGGGGCCGGGGAGCTGTTTTTT. Encoded protein: CASRPPGQAGAGELFF.

CDR3 residues: CASSGGLGLDTEAFF. In nucleotides, the CDR3 is TGCGCCAGCTCGGGGGGTTTGGGGCTGGATACTGAAGCTTTCTTT. J is TRBJ1-1 and V is TRBV10-2, with a possible D match to TRBD1 (5 bases). The CDR3 sequence is 15 residues long. The ends were cut back, 8 bases at V and 5 bases at J, with 21 bases in the middle. Germline assignment: CDR1 WSHSY and CDR2 SAAADI.

This chain links TRBV18 with TRBJ2-7; D uncertain. V lost 3 bases and J 4 bases, leaving 7 bases between the germline ends. Germline assignment: CDR1 KGHSH and CDR2 LQKENI. The CDR3 runs to 12 residues. The CDR3 nucleotides read TGTGCCAGCTCACCGACTGTGTACGAGCAGTACTTC. Its translation is CASSPTVYEQYF.

The rearrangement uses TRBV18 and TRBJ2-7; perhaps TRBD2 as D (5 bases). Per germline, CDR1 KGHSH and CDR2 LQKENI. The V end lost 5 bases, the J end lost 6 bases, and 14 bases lay between the germline ends. The CDR3 has 13 residues. The CDR3 here is CASSTGSASEQYF. DNA of the CDR3: TGTGCCAGCTCAACGGGATCGGCCTCCGAGCAGTACTTC.

This chain connects TRBV28 to TRBJ1-4; weak D call: TRBD1 (6 bases). Trimming took 6 bases from V and 7 from J, leaving 15 bases between them. CDR3 length equals 14 residues. Germline V CDR1 and CDR2: MDHEN, SYDVKM. The DNA of the CDR3 is TGTGCCAGCAGAGCCAGGGGAGGTAGTGAAAAACTGTTTTTT. Its translation is CASRARGGSEKLFF.

Only one count was recorded for this clone. The chain uses TRBV1 and TRBJ2-7; whether TRBD2, the table's D call, matches the DNA was not checked. TRBV1 is a listed pseudogene. CDR3 length: 17 amino acids. As DNA, the CDR3 is TGCGCCAGCAGCCAAGGCCCCGTCGGGGGGTCTCCCTACGAGCAGTACTTC. Its protein product is CASSQGPVGGSPYEQYF.

The chain combines TRBV6-7 with TRBJ2-7, with unresolved D. TRBV6-7 is designated an ORF whose function remains uncertain. This CDR3 is built from 13 residues. Deletions cut 6 bases from V and 0 bases from J, with 9 bases between. Here the CDR3 reads CASSPDVSYEQYF. CDR3 DNA: TGTGCCAGCAGCCCGGACGTCTCCTACGAGCAGTACTTC.

This chain uses TRBV18 with TRBJ1-5; a weak D match, TRBD1 (5 bases). The CDR3 contains 16 residues. From germline, CDR1 is KGHSH and CDR2 LQKENI. V dropped 5 bases and J dropped 0 bases, with 14 bases sitting between them. Here the CDR3 reads CASSSGRDLSNQPQHF. In nucleotides, the CDR3 is TGTGCCAGCTCATCAGGAAGGGACCTTAGCAATCAGCCCCAGCATTTT. The entire variable domain, with the rest obtained from reference TRBV18 and TRBJ1-5, is as follows: NAGVMQNPRHLVRRRGQEARLRCSPMKGHSHVYWYRQLPEEGLKFMVYLQKENIIDESGMPKERFSAEFPKEGPSILRIQQVVRGDSAAYFCASSSGRDLSNQPQHFGDGTRLSIL.

This rearrangement joins TRBV10-2 to TRBJ1-1; the match to TRBD1 covers 10 bases. CDR1 WSHSY and CDR2 SAAADI come from the germline V gene. This CDR3 spans 16 amino acids. Trimming cost V 4 bases and J 0 bases; bases outside gene matches: 5. The CDR3 protein is CASSGGTGAMNTEAFF. In nucleotides, the CDR3 is TGCGCCAGCAGTGGGGGGACAGGGGCCATGAACACTGAAGCTTTCTTT.

The J gene is TRBJ2-2, the V gene TRBV5-1, with unresolved D. CDR1 SGHRS and CDR2 YFSETQ come from the germline V gene. The CDR3 spans 14 residues. Trimming took off 6 bases at V and 0 bases at J, with 9 bases between the two ends. The CDR3 DNA follows: TGCGCCAGCACCCTAGGGACGAACACCGGGGAGCTGTTTTTT. Translated, it gives CASTLGTNTGELFF.